This T cell receptor (beta chain) was captured in a study of blood T cells in healthy people across ages. Extractions gave at least 5 micrograms of total RNA per sample. Together with a sample-barcoded 5' primer, a J-beta primer mix was included in a second PCR lasting about 6 to 12 cycles. TCRdb ran MiXCR on the 5' RACE reads and lists one entry per CDR3 protein. The sample lists over 1.5 million distinct CDR3 sequences; about 50% were seen once. As for this clonotype: The antigen remains unidentified.

Study outcomes and limitations: Versus aged donors, long-lived donors had higher diversity and more naive CD4+ cells.

The sequenced material came from blood. This sequence was found in a woman aged 40 to 50 in good health.

The CDR3: CSARGRLAVNEQFF. CDR3 nucleotide sequence: TGCAGTGCTAGAGGGCGTCTAGCGGTCAATGAGCAGTTCTTC. The V and J genes are TRBV20-1 and TRBJ2-1; 7 bases fit TRBD2. The J segment lost 6 bases and the V segment lost 1 base, leaving 6 bases of the junction unmatched. From germline, CDR1 is DFQATT and CDR2 SNEGSKA (reference sequence). The length of the CDR3 is 14 residues.